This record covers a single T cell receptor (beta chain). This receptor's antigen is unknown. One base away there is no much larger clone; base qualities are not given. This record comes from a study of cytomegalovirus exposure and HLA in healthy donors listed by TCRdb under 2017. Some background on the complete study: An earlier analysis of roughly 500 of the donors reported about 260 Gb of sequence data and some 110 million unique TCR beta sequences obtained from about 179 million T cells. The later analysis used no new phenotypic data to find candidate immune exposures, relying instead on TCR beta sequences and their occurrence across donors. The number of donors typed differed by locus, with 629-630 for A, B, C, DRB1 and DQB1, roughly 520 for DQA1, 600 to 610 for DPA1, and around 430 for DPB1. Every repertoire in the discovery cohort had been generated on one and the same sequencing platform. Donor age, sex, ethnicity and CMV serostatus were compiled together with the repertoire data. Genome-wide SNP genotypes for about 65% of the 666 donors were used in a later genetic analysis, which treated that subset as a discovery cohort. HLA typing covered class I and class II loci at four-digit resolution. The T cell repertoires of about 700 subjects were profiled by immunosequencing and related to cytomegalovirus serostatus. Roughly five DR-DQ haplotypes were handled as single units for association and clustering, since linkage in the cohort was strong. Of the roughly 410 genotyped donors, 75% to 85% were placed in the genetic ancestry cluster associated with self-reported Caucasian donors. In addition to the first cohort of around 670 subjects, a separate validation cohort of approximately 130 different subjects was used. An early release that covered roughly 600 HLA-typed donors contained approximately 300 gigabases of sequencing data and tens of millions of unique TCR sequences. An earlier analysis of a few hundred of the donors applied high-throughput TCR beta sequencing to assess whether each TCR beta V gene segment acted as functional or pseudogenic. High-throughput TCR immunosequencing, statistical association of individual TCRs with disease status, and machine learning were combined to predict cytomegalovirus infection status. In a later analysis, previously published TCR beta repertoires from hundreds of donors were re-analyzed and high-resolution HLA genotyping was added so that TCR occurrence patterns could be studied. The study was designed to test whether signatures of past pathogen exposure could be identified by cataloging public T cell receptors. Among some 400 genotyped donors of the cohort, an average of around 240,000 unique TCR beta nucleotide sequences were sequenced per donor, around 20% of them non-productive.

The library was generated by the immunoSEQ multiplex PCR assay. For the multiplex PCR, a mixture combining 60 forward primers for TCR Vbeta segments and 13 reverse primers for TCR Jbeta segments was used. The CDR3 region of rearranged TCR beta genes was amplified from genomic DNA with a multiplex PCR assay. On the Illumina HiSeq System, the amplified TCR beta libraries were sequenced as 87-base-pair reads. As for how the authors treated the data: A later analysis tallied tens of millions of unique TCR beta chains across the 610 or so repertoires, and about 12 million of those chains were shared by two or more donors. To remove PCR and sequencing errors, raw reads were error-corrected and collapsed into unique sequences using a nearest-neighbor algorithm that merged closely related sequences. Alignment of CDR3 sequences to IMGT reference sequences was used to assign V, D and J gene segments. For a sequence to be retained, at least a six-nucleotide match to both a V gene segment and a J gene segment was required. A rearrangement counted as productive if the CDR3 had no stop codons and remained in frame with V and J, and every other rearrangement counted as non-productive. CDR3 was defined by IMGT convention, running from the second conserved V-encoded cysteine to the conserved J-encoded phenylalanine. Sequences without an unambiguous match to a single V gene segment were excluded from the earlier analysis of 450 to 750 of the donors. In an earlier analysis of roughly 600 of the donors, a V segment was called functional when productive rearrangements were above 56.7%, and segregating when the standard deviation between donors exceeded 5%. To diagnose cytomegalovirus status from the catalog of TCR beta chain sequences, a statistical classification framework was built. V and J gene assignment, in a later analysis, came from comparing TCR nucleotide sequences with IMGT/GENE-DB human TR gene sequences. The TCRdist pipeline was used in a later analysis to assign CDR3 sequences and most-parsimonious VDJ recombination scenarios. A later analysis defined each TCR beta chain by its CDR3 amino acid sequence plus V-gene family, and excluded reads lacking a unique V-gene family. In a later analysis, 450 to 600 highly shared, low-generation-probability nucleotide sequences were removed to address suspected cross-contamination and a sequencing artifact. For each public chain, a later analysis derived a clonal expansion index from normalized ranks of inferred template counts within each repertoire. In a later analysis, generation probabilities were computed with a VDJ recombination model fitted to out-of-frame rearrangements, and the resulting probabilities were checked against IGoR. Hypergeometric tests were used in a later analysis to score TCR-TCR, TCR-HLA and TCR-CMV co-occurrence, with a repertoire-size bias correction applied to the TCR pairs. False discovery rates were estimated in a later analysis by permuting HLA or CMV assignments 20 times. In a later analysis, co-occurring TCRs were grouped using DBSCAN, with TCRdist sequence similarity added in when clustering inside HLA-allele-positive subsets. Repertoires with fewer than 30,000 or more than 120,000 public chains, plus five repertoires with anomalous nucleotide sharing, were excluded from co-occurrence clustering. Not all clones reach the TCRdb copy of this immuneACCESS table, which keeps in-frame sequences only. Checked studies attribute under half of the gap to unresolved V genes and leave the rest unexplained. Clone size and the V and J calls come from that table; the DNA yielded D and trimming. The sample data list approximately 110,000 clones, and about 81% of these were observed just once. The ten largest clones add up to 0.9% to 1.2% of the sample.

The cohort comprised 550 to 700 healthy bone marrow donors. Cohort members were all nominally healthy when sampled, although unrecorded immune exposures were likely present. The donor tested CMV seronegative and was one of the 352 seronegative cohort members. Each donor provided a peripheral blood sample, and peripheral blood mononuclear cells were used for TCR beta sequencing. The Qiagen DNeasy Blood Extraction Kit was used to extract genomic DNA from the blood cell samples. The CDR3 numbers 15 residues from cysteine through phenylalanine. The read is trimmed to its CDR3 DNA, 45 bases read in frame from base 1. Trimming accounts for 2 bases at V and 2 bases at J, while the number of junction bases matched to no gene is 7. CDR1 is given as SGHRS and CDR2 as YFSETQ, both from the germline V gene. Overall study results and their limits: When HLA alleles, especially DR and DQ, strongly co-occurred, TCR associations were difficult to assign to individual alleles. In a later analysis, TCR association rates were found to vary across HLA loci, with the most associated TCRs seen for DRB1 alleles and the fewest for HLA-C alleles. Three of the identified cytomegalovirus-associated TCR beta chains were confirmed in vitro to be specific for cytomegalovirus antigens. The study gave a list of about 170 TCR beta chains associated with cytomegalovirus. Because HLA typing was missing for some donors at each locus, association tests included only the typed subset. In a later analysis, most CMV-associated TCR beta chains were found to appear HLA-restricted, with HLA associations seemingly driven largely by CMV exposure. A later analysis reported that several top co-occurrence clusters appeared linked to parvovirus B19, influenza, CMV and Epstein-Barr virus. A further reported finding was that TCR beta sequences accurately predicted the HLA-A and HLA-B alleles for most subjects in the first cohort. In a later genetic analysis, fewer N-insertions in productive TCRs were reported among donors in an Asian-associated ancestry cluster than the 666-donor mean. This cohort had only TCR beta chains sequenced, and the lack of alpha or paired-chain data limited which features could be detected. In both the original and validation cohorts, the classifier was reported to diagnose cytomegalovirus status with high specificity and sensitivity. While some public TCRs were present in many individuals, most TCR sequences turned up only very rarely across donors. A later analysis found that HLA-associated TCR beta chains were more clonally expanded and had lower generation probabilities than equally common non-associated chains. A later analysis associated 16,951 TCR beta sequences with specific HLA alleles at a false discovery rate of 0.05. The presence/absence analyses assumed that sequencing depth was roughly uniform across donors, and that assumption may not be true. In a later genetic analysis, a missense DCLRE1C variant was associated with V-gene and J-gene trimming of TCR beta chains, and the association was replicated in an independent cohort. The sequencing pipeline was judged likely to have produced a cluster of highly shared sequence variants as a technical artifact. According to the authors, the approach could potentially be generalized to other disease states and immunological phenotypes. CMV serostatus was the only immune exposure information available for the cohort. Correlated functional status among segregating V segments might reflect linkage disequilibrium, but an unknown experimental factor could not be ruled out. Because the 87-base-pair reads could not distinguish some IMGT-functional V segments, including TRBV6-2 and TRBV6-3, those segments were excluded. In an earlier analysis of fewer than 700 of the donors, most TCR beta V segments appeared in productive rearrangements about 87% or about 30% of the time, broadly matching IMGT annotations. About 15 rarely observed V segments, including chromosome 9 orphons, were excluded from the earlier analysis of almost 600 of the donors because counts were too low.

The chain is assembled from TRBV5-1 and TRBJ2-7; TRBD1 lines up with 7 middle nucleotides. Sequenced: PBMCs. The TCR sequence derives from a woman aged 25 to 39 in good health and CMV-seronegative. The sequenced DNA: TGCGCCAGCAGCTTCCGGGACAGCTTGCCCTACGAGCAGTACTTC. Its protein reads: CASSFRDSLPYEQYF.